Below are 27 T cell receptor beta chains sequenced from a single sample in a study of cytomegalovirus exposure and HLA in healthy donors. Both 60 Vbeta primers and 13 Jbeta primers went into the PCR. Sequencing used immunoSEQ multiplex PCR; TCRdb keeps in-frame clones, though not all of them. The table has roughly 100,000 clones, under 80% seen once; the top ten hold over 6.5%. The sequencing input was PBMCs. Receptors were obtained from a woman aged 40-49 years in good health and CMV-seropositive.

The gene calls are TRBV5-4 and TRBJ2-5; 8 nucleotides line up with TRBD1. The ends lost 4 bases at V and 0 bases at J; junction bases unmatched: 8. The CDR3 runs to 16 residues. Germline loops: CDR1 SGHNT, CDR2 YYREEE (reference sequence). The DNA for the CDR3 is TGTGCCAGCAGCACCCCGACAGGGGAAAACCAAGAGACCCAGTACTTC. It is translated as CASSTPTGENQETQYF.

The table lists this clone with a few counts. The genes are TRBV4-1 and TRBJ2-7; the match to TRBD2 covers 13 bases. Germline assignment: CDR1 MGHRA and CDR2 YSYEKL. The CDR3 has 15 residues. The ends lost 4 bases at V and 6 bases at J; junction bases unmatched: 6. The CDR3 loop reads CASSRTSGRLREQYF. CDR3 sequence (DNA): TGCGCCAGCAGCCGGACTAGCGGGAGACTGCGCGAGCAGTACTTC.

This chain connects TRBV5-1 to TRBJ2-3; a possible D gene is TRBD1 (5 bases). The length of the CDR3 is 15 residues. CDR1 and CDR2 from the germline V gene are SGHRS and YFSETQ. Trimming cost V 9 bases and J 2 bases, with 19 bases left between them. This chain's CDR3 is CATTWGHRPTDTQYF. The CDR3 nucleotides are TGCGCCACCACGTGGGGCCACAGACCCACAGATACGCAGTATTTT.

The chain uses TRBV7-9 and TRBJ1-2; the D gene is possibly TRBD1 (6 bases). This CDR3 is built from 17 residues. Between the trimmed V and J ends, which lost 3 bases and 2 bases, there was a span of 19 bases. CDR1 SEHNR and CDR2 FQNEAQ come from the germline V gene (reference sequence). This CDR3 reads CASSLLGGDERNYGYTF. CDR3 bases: TGTGCCAGCAGCTTGTTAGGGGGGGATGAGAGGAACTATGGCTACACCTTC.

The gene calls are TRBV18 and TRBJ1-6, with 7 nucleotides matching TRBD1. V was clipped by 6 bases and J by 5 bases; unmatched bases: 10. Germline values: CDR1 KGHSH, CDR2 LQKENI. The CDR3 runs 16 residues. The CDR3 loop is CASSLLQGIDNSPLHF. The CDR3 coding sequence is TGTGCCAGCTCCCTATTACAGGGGATCGATAATTCACCCCTCCACTTT. The full variable domain, its missing parts supplied by reference TRBV18 and TRBJ1-6, is NAGVMQNPRHLVRRRGQEARLRCSPMKGHSHVYWYRQLPEEGLKFMVYLQKENIIDESGMPKERFSAEFPKEGPSILRIQQVVRGDSAAYFCASSLLQGIDNSPLHFGNGTRLTVT.

The chain employs TRBV19 and TRBJ1-4, with 8 positions matching TRBD1. This CDR3 comprises 15 residues. Germline V CDR1 and CDR2: LNHDA, SQIVND (reference sequence). After removal of 5 bases from V and 8 bases from J, the junction contained 10 bases not matched to a gene. The CDR3 region has the DNA TGTGCCAGTAGTTTAGGGGGACAGGCAGGAGAAAAACTGTTTTTT. Its translation: CASSLGGQAGEKLFF.

This clone occurred once. V gene TRBV12-5 combines with J gene TRBJ1-5; no definite D call. V dropped 0 bases and J dropped 0 bases, with 3 bases sitting between them. The CDR3 runs 14 residues. Germline assignment: CDR1 LGHNT and CDR2 FRNRAP. The CDR3: CASGLVYSNQPQHF. For the CDR3, the DNA is TGTGCTAGTGGTTTGGTTTATAGCAATCAGCCCCAGCATTTT.

The chain employs TRBV28 and TRBJ2-1; 8 bases agree with TRBD1. CDR3 length: 16 amino acids. J gave up 4 bases and V 7 bases, and 12 bases lay outside the gene matches. Germline-derived CDR1 and CDR2 are MDHEN and SYDVKM. Here the CDR3 DNA reads TGTGCCAGCAAAATCTTGCGGACAGGGCGGTACAATGAGCAGTTCTTC. Translated: CASKILRTGRYNEQFF.

V usage is TRBV11-2 and J usage is TRBJ2-3; the match to TRBD2 covers 12 bases. Germline CDR1 reads SGHAT; CDR2 reads FQNNGV. J lost 2 bases, V lost 5 bases, and 8 bases had no gene match. The CDR3 spans 17 residues. The CDR3 loop is CASSGNLAGGNTDTQYF. The CDR3 nucleotides read TGTGCCAGCAGCGGGAACCTAGCGGGGGGGAACACAGATACGCAGTATTTT.

The gene calls are TRBV2 and TRBJ2-5; 8 nucleotides line up with TRBD1. This CDR3 has 15 residues. CDR1 SNHLY and CDR2 FYNNEI come from the germline V gene. With 6 bases clipped from V and 2 bases from J, the junction kept 8 bases outside the gene matches. The CDR3 loop reads CASSRTGNGQETQYF. CDR3 nucleotides: TGTGCCAGCAGCCGGACAGGGAACGGGCAAGAGACCCAGTACTTC.

V gene TRBV5-1 combines with J gene TRBJ2-3, with 11 bases identical to TRBD2. Germline-derived CDR1 and CDR2 are SGHRS and YFSETQ. This CDR3 region has 20 residues. Germline trimming cut 0 bases from V and 4 bases from J; bases unmatched to any gene: 16. CDR3 nucleotides: TGCGCCAGCAGCTTGGACGGGGTAGCGGGGGGGCCAGTATCCGCAGATACGCAGTATTTT. Its translation: CASSLDGVAGGPVSADTQYF.

A few counts support this clone. The chain is built from TRBV2 and TRBJ2-2; D possibly corresponds to TRBD2 (5 bases). The CDR3 is 16 residues long. Per the germline V gene, CDR1 is SNHLY and CDR2 is FYNNEI. The germline V and J ends were trimmed by 5 bases and 0 bases, with 13 bases remaining between them. The CDR3 reads CASSRPRGTNTGELFF. CDR3 nucleotide sequence: TGTGCCAGCAGTAGGCCGAGAGGGACGAACACCGGGGAGCTGTTTTTT.

The chain employs TRBV11-2 and TRBJ2-1; a weak D match, TRBD1 (6 bases). This CDR3 contains 16 residues. The V gene's germline CDR1 is SGHAT and CDR2 FQNNGV. V gave up 8 bases and J gave up 9 bases, with 26 bases separating them. The DNA of the CDR3 is TGTGCCAGCCAAAATCGTGGAGCCTTTCCACAGGGTGAGCAGTTCTTC. Protein product: CASQNRGAFPQGEQFF.

With respect to this clone: An end of the junction does not agree with germline; a read error may underlie this. The V gene is TRBV5-1, the J gene TRBJ2-4; D is uncertain. Germline V lookup: CDR1 SGHRS, CDR2 YFSETQ. CDR3 length: 14 residues. The CDR3 DNA reads as TGCGCCAGCAACTTGGTTCTAGCCAAAAACATTCAGTACTTC. This encodes CASNLVLAKNIQYF.

This chain joins TRBV11-2 and TRBJ2-7; 9 nucleotides match TRBD1. Looked up from germline, CDR1 is SGHAT and CDR2 is FQNNGV. The V segment lost 7 bases and the J segment 3 bases; nucleotides outside the gene matches: 7. The length of the CDR3 is 14 residues. The CDR3 here is CASTLTGGFYEQYF. In DNA form, the CDR3 reads TGTGCCAGCACCCTGACAGGGGGTTTCTACGAGCAGTACTTC. Full variable domain (outside the CDR3, taken from reference TRBV11-2 and TRBJ2-7): EAGVAQSPRYKIIEKRQSVAFWCNPISGHATLYWYQQILGQGPKLLIQFQNNGVVDDSQLPKDRFSAERLKGVDSTLKIQPAKLEDSAVYLCASTLTGGFYEQYFGPGTRLTVT.

As for this clone: One end of the junction does not line up with germline, which may come from a read error. V gene TRBV7-9 combines with J gene TRBJ2-7, with a possible D match to TRBD1 (5 bases). The CDR3 is made up of 16 amino acids. Germline V gene data show CDR1 as SEHNR and CDR2 as FQNEAQ (reference sequence). The CDR3: CSSSPQAIGLRYEQYF. The CDR3, as DNA: TGTTCCAGCAGTCCACAGGCGATAGGTTTGAGGTACGAGCAGTACTTC.

In its sample, this clone was seen a few times. The chain employs TRBV11-2 and TRBJ1-1; perhaps TRBD1 as D (5 bases). In germline, CDR1 is SGHAT, CDR2 FQNNGV. V was cut by 5 bases and J by 0 bases, with 13 bases left in between. The CDR3 contains 15 residues. This chain's CDR3 is CASSAYRYMNTEAFF. The CDR3 region has the DNA TGTGCCAGCAGCGCCTACAGGTACATGAACACTGAAGCTTTCTTT.

The rearrangement uses TRBV18 and TRBJ1-2; a weak D match, TRBD1 (5 bases). The CDR3 has 15 residues. V was clipped by 3 bases and J by 2 bases, with 13 bases between them. Germline V gene lookup returns CDR1 KGHSH and CDR2 LQKENI. The CDR3 spells CASSPLGGNNYGYTF. The CDR3 DNA sequence: TGTGCCAGCTCACCTTTGGGGGGGAACAACTATGGCTACACCTTC.

The chain recombines TRBV4-1 with TRBJ2-1; TRBD2 matches 8 bases. This CDR3 contains 16 residues. V lost 3 bases to trimming and J lost 4 bases; unmatched junction nucleotides: 8. Germline lookup yields CDR1 MGHRA and CDR2 YSYEKL. The DNA for the CDR3 is TGCGCCAGCAGCCATTACGGGAGGGCCTTGTACAATGAGCAGTTCTTC. It specifies CASSHYGRALYNEQFF.

The CDR3 loop is CASSTPRAGTHEQYF. As DNA, the CDR3 is TGTGCCAGCAGCACCCCCCGCGCGGGAACCCACGAGCAGTACTTC. This chain joins TRBV21-1 and TRBJ2-7; the table's TRBD2 call for D was not verified on the DNA. TRBV21-1 is designated a pseudogene. The CDR3 length is 15 residues.

V is TRBV21-1 and J is TRBJ2-7; the DNA was not compared with TRBD2, the D call given in the table. TRBV21-1 is annotated as a pseudogene. CDR3 length: 15 residues. CDR3 DNA: TGTGCCAGCAGCGATGAGAGACTAGTCTCCTACGAGCAGTACTTC. This sequence encodes CASSDERLVSYEQYF.

This rearrangement joins TRBV28 to TRBJ2-3; TRBD2 aligns across 9 bases. Trimming cost V 3 bases and J 6 bases; bases outside gene matches: 13. The germline CDR1 and CDR2 sequences are MDHEN and SYDVKM. There are 17 residues in the CDR3. The CDR3 DNA reads as TGTGCCAGCAGTTTTCAGACTAGCGGCTCCTCAAGTGATACGCAGTATTTT. Protein sequence: CASSFQTSGSSSDTQYF.

The V and J genes are TRBV13 and TRBJ2-2; no firm D call. The CDR3 has 15 residues. Germline CDR1 reads PRHDT; CDR2 reads FYEKMQ (reference sequence). V dropped 2 bases and J dropped 8 bases, with 15 bases sitting between them. As DNA, the CDR3 is TGTGCCAGCAGCTTACGTCCGACTGCCCGAGGGGAGCTGTTTTTT. This encodes CASSLRPTARGELFF.

The genes are TRBV27 and TRBJ1-1; TRBD1 is a possible D gene (6 bases). The CDR3 loop spans 16 amino acids. Trimming removed 0 bases at V and 11 bases at J, with 22 bases between. Germline V gives CDR1 MNHEY, CDR2 SMNVEV (reference sequence). This CDR3 reads CASSLSGPRGRGWAFF. CDR3 bases: TGTGCCAGCAGTTTATCCGGGCCCCGTGGCAGGGGATGGGCTTTCTTT.

The chain is built from TRBV6-5 and TRBJ1-4; D is ambiguous. V was pared by 5 bases and J by 6 bases, with 13 bases between. This CDR3 region has 14 residues. Germline values: CDR1 MNHEY, CDR2 SVGAGI. DNA for the CDR3: TGTGCCAGCAGTCGATACCGGCAGGATGAAAAACTGTTTTTT. Amino acid sequence: CASSRYRQDEKLFF.

This chain's CDR3 is CASSPGLPSNQPQHF. The CDR3 DNA follows: TGTGCCAGCTCACCGGGACTCCCTAGCAATCAGCCCCAGCATTTT. The J gene is TRBJ1-5, the V gene TRBV18; tentative D call: TRBD1 (5 bases). Trimming shortened V by 3 bases and J by 0 bases, and 9 bases separated the two germline ends. This CDR3 comprises 15 residues. CDR1 is KGHSH, CDR2 LQKENI, per germline.

The V and J genes are TRBV7-9 and TRBJ2-2; TRBD1 matches at 11 bases. The CDR3 has 18 amino acids. The germline V gene has CDR1 SEHNR and CDR2 FQNEAQ (reference sequence). V was pared by 6 bases and J by 4 bases, with 13 bases of the junction left unmatched. CDR3 sequence: CASSFSTGQGVLTGELFF. For the CDR3, the DNA is TGTGCCAGCAGTTTTTCCACGGGACAGGGGGTTCTCACCGGGGAGCTGTTTTTT.